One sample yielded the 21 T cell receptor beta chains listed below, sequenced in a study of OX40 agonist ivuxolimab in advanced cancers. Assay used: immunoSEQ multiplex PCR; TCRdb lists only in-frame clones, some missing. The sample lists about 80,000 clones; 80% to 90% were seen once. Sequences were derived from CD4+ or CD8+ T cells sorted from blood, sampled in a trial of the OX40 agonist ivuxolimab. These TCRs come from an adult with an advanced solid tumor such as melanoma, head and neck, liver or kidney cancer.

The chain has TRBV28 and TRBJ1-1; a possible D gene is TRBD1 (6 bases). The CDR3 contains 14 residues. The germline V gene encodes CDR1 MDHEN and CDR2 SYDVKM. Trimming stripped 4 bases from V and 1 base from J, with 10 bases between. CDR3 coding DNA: TGTGCCAGCAGTTCCCCGGGACAGAACACTGAAGCTTTCTTT. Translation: CASSSPGQNTEAFF.

The CDR3 loop is CASSPGTPEIYGYTF. CDR3 bases: TGTGCCAGCTCACCGGGGACACCAGAGATCTATGGCTACACCTTC. The rearrangement uses TRBV18 and TRBJ1-2, with D possibly matching TRBD1 (6 bases). Trimming removed 3 bases at V and 4 bases at J, with 15 bases between. In germline, CDR1 is KGHSH, CDR2 LQKENI. The CDR3 spans 15 residues.

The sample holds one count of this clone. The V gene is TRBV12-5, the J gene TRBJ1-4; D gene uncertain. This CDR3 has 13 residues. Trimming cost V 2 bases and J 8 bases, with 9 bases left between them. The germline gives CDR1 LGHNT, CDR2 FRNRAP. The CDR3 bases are TGTGCTAGTGGTTTGCCCGGAGGGGAAAAACTGTTTTTT. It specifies CASGLPGGEKLFF.

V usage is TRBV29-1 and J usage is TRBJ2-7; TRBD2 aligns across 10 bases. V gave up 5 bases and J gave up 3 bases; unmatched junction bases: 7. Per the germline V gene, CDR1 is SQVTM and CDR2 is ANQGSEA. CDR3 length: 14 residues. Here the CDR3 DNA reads TGCAGCGTTCTAACACTAGCGGGACGCTACGAGCAGTACTTC. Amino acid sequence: CSVLTLAGRYEQYF.

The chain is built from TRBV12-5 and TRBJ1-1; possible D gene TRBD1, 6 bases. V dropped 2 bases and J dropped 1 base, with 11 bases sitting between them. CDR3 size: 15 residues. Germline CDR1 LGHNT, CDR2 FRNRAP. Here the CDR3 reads CASGLNPRGNTEAFF. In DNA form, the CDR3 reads TGTGCTAGTGGTTTGAACCCCAGGGGGAACACTGAAGCTTTCTTT.

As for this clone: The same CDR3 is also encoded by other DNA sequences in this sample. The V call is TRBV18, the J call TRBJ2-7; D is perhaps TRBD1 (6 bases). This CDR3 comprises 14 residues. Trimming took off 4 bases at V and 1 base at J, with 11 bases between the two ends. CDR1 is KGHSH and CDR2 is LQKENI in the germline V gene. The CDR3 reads CASSRADSSYEQYF. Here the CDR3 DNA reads TGTGCCAGCTCACGGGCGGACAGTTCCTACGAGCAGTACTTC.

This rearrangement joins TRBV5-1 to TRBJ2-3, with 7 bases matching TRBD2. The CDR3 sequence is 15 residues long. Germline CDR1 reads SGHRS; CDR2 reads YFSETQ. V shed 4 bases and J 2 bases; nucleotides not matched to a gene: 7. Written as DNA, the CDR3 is TGCGCCAGCAGCCTCAGCGGGGCCTCCACAGATACGCAGTATTTT. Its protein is CASSLSGASTDTQYF.

CDR3 residues: CASSVTGEAGNTIYF. DNA for the CDR3: TGTGCCAGCAGCGTCACAGGGGAAGCTGGAAACACCATATATTTT. The chain uses TRBV7-8 and TRBJ1-3, with 7 positions matching TRBD1. CDR1 is SGHVS, CDR2 FQNEAQ, per germline. The CDR3 contains 15 residues. The V gene end was trimmed by 5 bases and the J gene end by 2 bases; junction bases not matched to a gene: 6.

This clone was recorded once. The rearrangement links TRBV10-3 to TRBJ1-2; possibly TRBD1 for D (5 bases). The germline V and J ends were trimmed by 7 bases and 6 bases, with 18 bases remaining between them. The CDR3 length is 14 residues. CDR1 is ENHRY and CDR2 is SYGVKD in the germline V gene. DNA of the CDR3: TGTGCCATCACCTCTGGGGCTAAGAACGATGGCTACACCTTC. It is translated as CAITSGAKNDGYTF.

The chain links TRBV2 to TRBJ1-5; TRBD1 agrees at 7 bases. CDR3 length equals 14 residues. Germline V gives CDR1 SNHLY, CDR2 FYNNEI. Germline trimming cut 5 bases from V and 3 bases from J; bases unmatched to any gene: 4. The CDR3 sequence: CASSQDRDNQPQHF. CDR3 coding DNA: TGTGCCAGCAGTCAAGACAGGGACAATCAGCCCCAGCATTTT. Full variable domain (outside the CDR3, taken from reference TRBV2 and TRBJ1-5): EPEVTQTPSHQVTQMGQEVILRCVPISNHLYFYWYRQILGQKVEFLVSFYNNEISEKSEIFDDQFSVERPDGSNFTLKIRSTKLEDSAMYFCASSQDRDNQPQHFGDGTRLSIL.

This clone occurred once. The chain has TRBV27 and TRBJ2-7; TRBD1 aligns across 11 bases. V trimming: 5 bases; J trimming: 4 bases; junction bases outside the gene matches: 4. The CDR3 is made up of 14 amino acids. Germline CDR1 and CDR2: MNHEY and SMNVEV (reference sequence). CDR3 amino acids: CASSTDRGLYEQYF. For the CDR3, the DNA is TGTGCCAGCAGTACGGACAGGGGGCTTTACGAGCAGTACTTC.

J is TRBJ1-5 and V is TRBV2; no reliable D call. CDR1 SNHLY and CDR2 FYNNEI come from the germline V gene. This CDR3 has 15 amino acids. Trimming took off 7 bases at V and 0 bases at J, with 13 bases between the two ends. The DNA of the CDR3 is TGTGCCAGCAAGGAACCCGGGAATAGCAATCAGCCCCAGCATTTT. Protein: CASKEPGNSNQPQHF.

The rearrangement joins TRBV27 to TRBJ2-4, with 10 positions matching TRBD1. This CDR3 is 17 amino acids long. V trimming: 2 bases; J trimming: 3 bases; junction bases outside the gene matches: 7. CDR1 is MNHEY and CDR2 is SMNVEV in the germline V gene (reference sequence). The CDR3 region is CASSLVGQGYIKNIQYF. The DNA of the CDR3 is TGTGCCAGCAGTTTAGTGGGACAGGGGTATATCAAAAACATTCAGTACTTC.

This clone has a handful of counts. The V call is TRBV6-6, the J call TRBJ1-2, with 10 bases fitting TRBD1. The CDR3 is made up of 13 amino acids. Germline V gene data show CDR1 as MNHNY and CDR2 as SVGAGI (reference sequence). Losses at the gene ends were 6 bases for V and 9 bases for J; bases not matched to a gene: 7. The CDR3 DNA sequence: TGTGCCAGCAGCCCGGGACAGGGGAACCGCTACACCTTC. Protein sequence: CASSPGQGNRYTF.

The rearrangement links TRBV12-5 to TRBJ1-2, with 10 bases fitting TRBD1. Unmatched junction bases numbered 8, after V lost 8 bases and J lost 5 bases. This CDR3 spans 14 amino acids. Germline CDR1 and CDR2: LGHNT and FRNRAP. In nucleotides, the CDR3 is TGTGCTAGTTCCCCCGGGGGACAGGGGTATGGCTACACCTTC. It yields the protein CASSPGGQGYGYTF.

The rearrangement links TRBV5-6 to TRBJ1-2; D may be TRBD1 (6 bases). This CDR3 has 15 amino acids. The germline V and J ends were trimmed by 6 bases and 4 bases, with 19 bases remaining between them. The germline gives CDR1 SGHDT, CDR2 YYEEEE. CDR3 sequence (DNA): TGTGCCAGCACTATAGAGGTGGGCAGGGGCTATGGCTACACCTTC. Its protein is CASTIEVGRGYGYTF.

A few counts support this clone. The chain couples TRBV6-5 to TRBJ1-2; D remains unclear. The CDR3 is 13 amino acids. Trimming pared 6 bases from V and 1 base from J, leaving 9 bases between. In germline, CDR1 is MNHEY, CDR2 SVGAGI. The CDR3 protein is CASRELNNYGYTF. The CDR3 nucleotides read TGTGCCAGCAGGGAACTAAATAACTATGGCTACACCTTC.

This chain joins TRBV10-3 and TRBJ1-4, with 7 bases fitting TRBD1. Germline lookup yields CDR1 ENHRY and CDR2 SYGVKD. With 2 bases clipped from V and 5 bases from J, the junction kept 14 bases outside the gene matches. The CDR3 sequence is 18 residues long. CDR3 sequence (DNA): TGTGCCATCAGTGAGCAAAACCCTTTCAGGGGGGGAAATGAAAAACTGTTTTTT. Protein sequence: CAISEQNPFRGGNEKLFF.

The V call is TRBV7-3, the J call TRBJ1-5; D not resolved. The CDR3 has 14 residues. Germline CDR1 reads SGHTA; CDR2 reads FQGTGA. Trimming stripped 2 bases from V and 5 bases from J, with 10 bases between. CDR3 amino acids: CASSLAYLDQPQHF. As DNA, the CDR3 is TGTGCCAGCAGCTTAGCATACCTAGATCAGCCCCAGCATTTT.

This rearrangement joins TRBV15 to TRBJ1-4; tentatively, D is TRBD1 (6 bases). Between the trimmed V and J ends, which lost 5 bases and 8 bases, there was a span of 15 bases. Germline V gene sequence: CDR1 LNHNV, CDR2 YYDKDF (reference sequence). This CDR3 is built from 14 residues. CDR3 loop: CATSGPGQREKLFF. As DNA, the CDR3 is TGTGCCACCAGCGGACCGGGACAACGGGAAAAACTGTTTTTT.

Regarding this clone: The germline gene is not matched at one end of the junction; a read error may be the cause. CDR3 sequence: CAISESMQPYEQYF. In DNA form, the CDR3 reads TGTGCCATCAGTGAGTCTATGCAGCCCTACGAGCAGTACTTC. The V and J genes are TRBV6-5 and TRBJ2-7; D gene ambiguous. The germline V gene has CDR1 MNHEY and CDR2 SVGAGI. The CDR3 is 14 residues long.